This TCR beta chain was identified in a study of T cells in Graves' hyperthyroidism and ophthalmopathy. Study-level points and caveats: In the blood, most expanded thyroid clonotypes above 0.001 appeared as well.

This clonotype was counted only a few times. The antigen is unknown. The CDR3 contains 14 residues. Germline CDR1 is SNHLY and CDR2 is FYNNEI. V lost 6 bases to trimming and J lost 3 bases; unmatched junction nucleotides: 5. The CDR3 regions of TCR beta were amplified from RNA transcripts. The HTBI primer set drove a first-round RT-PCR of the TCR CDR3. TCRdb used MiXCR to reprocess the multiplex PCR reads, holding one entry per CDR3 protein. Among hundreds of thousands of distinct CDR3 sequences listed, roughly 40% were seen once. The specimen was blood. This receptor was obtained from a man between 18 and 35 years old with Graves' hyperthyroidism. The chain uses TRBV2 and TRBJ2-7; TRBD1 matches at 10 bases. Here the CDR3 DNA reads TGTGCCAGCAGGGCCGGGACAGGGGTCTACGAGCAGTACTTC. Amino acid sequence: CASRAGTGVYEQYF.